These 11 T cell receptor beta chains were all obtained from the same sample, sequenced in a study of shared clonotypes between healthy human individuals. Clones were read by immunoSEQ multiplex PCR, and TCRdb kept only the in-frame ones, dropping some. In the table there are over 950,000 clones, roughly 77% of which are singletons. Source material: memory CD4+ T cells from PBMCs. The subset: CD45RA-negative fraction. Receptors were obtained from a man between 18 and 35 years old in good health. Some clones in this sample may be carry-over from other donors' samples.

The gene calls are TRBV6-1 and TRBJ2-1, with unresolved D. The germline V and J ends were trimmed by 0 bases and 2 bases, with 14 bases remaining between them. This CDR3 comprises 17 residues. Germline CDR1 and CDR2: MNHNS and SASEGT. The CDR3 protein is CASSEAVVNHPYNEQFF. The CDR3 nucleotides read TGTGCCAGCAGTGAAGCGGTGGTCAACCACCCCTACAATGAGCAGTTCTTC.

The genes are TRBV7-8 and TRBJ1-5; D call uncertain. V lost 1 base to trimming and J lost 1 base, with 11 bases between them. The CDR3 is 16 residues long. Germline loops: CDR1 SGHVS, CDR2 FQNEAQ. CDR3 residues: CASSLVEHRSNQPQHF. The CDR3 nucleotides are TGTGCCAGCAGCTTAGTGGAGCATAGGAGCAATCAGCCCCAGCATTTT.

V is TRBV30 and J is TRBJ1-1; D not resolved. V was clipped by 0 bases and J by 3 bases, with 8 bases between them. This CDR3 comprises 13 residues. Germline loops: CDR1 GTSNPN, CDR2 SVGIG (reference sequence). CDR3 in amino acids: CAWSVSSYTEAFF. CDR3 DNA: TGTGCCTGGAGTGTAAGCAGTTACACTGAAGCTTTCTTT.

Concerning this clone itself: This likely came from a read error, as a far larger clone is one base away. The chain employs TRBV4-2 and TRBJ1-5; D call uncertain. Germline V lookup: CDR1 LGHNA, CDR2 YNFKEQ. The CDR3 has 16 amino acids. CDR3 DNA sequence: TGTACCAGCAGCCAGATCGGCGTTCTTAGCAATCAGCCCCAGCATTTT. It encodes CTSSQIGVLSNQPQHF.

This clone was recorded a few times. Within the sample, other DNA sequences also encode this same CDR3. V usage is TRBV28 and J usage is TRBJ1-6; 11 nucleotides line up with TRBD1. Germline V gene data show CDR1 as MDHEN and CDR2 as SYDVKM. Trimming took 6 bases from V and 2 from J; bases not matched to a gene: 0. The CDR3 loop spans 15 amino acids. The CDR3: CASRGQGAYNSPLHF. CDR3 sequence (DNA): TGTGCCAGCAGGGGACAGGGGGCCTATAATTCACCCCTCCACTTT.

The V and J genes are TRBV10-2 and TRBJ2-3; possibly TRBD2 for D (5 bases). CDR1 and CDR2 (germline): WSHSY, SAAADI. Deletions cut 1 base from V and 3 bases from J, with 14 bases between. This CDR3 region has 16 residues. The CDR3 reads CASSEWSMKRTDTQYF. CDR3 in DNA: TGCGCCAGCAGTGAGTGGTCAATGAAGCGGACAGATACGCAGTATTTT.

V gene TRBV5-6 combines with J gene TRBJ2-1; TRBD2 agrees at 9 bases. Germline CDR1 reads SGHDT; CDR2 reads YYEEEE. The CDR3 contains 17 residues. Trimming took 4 bases from V and 6 from J; bases not matched to a gene: 14. CDR3 sequence reads: CASSLGRVTSGTNEQFF. CDR3 nucleotide sequence: TGTGCCAGCAGCCTAGGACGGGTGACTAGCGGAACCAATGAGCAGTTCTTC.

This chain uses TRBV7-8 with TRBJ2-5; 9 nucleotides match TRBD2. The V gene end was trimmed by 6 bases and the J gene end by 6 bases; junction bases not matched to a gene: 5. The CDR3 has 13 amino acids. CDR1 is SGHVS and CDR2 is FQNEAQ in the germline V gene. CDR3 sequence (DNA): TGTGCCAGCAGTCTAGCGGGAACACAGACCCAGTACTTC. Its translation is CASSLAGTQTQYF. The whole variable domain, filled in from reference TRBV7-8 and TRBJ2-5, reads GAGVSQSPRYKVAKRGQDVALRCDPISGHVSLFWYQQALGQGPEFLTYFQNEAQLDKSGLPSDRFFAERPEGSVSTLKIQRTQQEDSAVYLCASSLAGTQTQYFGPGTRLLVL.

The rearrangement joins TRBV18 to TRBJ2-7; D assignment may be TRBD1 or TRBD2 (6 bases each). This CDR3 region has 15 residues. The V end lost 8 bases, the J end lost 0 bases, and 17 bases lay between the germline ends. The germline V gene has CDR1 KGHSH and CDR2 LQKENI. The CDR3 region has the DNA TGTGCCAGCCCCCGGGGGCCCAATATCTCCTACGAGCAGTACTTC. Protein product: CASPRGPNISYEQYF.

The J gene is TRBJ1-2, the V gene TRBV2; TRBD1 matches 9 bases. The CDR3 totals 20 residues. Unmatched junction bases numbered 20, after V lost 6 bases and J lost 0 bases. Germline V CDR1 and CDR2: SNHLY, FYNNEI. The CDR3 protein is CASSATRPGTGSTTNYGYTF. As DNA, the CDR3 is TGTGCCAGCAGCGCGACCAGACCCGGGACAGGGAGCACTACTAACTATGGCTACACCTTC.

The gene calls are TRBV5-1 and TRBJ1-1; no firm D call. Between the trimmed V and J ends, which lost 7 bases and 1 base, there was a span of 8 bases. Germline assignment: CDR1 SGHRS and CDR2 YFSETQ. The CDR3 spans 12 residues. The CDR3 coding sequence is TGCGCCAGCGGCCATGGGAACACTGAAGCTTTCTTT. Amino acids: CASGHGNTEAFF.